This section outlines one T cell receptor (beta chain) sequence together with its context. Its antigen has not been determined. No base quality information exists; no much larger clone differs at one position. The germline V gene supplies CDR1 LGHNA and CDR2 YSLEER. The CDR3 spans 15 residues, from the cysteine through the phenylalanine. This entry keeps only the CDR3 DNA: 45 bases, framed from base 1. The junction carries 11 bases between V and J, which are trimmed by 0 bases and 2 bases respectively. Tumor samples were obtained before definitive surgery or chemotherapy. Genomic DNA was extracted by the MD Anderson Biospecimen Extraction Resource, and TCR sequencing was done by the MD Anderson Cancer Genomics Laboratory. High-throughput TCR profiling via ImmunoSEQ was performed on the 90 or so tumor samples. Under the source paper's analysis protocol: To measure repertoire diversity, the metrics used were richness (unique productive sequences), clonality, evenness and relatedness, and the Bhattacharyya coefficient was used to assess similarity between samples. Conclusions stayed consistent in a sensitivity analysis that left out TCRs with fewer than two reads. TCRdb retrieved this table from immuneACCESS and kept in-frame rearrangements only. Not all clones are present; in checked studies, unresolved V genes account for under half, and no reason is known for the remainder. V, J and clone size were drawn from that table, and D and trimming were deduced from the DNA. The sample yields roughly 1,600 clones; around 70% were counted once. The ten largest clones add up to roughly 13% of the sample.

This sample was included in a study of high-grade serous ovarian cancer treatment subgroups (dated by TCRdb to the early 2020s). At the level of the whole study: Sequencing yielded a mean of approximately 15,000 reads and 6,000 to 9,000 unique TCR beta rearrangements per sample. The study examined TCR beta repertoires in high-grade serous ovarian cancer patients who were grouped under a laparoscopic triage algorithm by complete gross resection or by neoadjuvant chemotherapy response. Of the roughly 30 patients in the cohort, about ten had no residual disease after primary surgery (R0), about ten were excellent NACT responders, and about ten were poor NACT responders. One primary tumor sample and two metastatic tumor samples were contributed by each patient, so that fewer than 95 samples were obtained in total. The research as a whole found: The TCR repertoire analyses centered on CDR3, leaving CDR1 and CDR2 unanalyzed. Bulk tumor TCR sequencing lacked spatial information, limiting insight into HGSC tumor complexity and diversity. TCR clonal relatedness showed a positive correlation with neoantigen level and a trend toward positive correlation with copy number variation and mutation load from whole-genome sequencing. Repertoire similarity between tumors from the same patient ranged from 0.11 to 0.79, while tumors from different patients showed almost no similarity.

This TCR derives from a human donor with high-grade serous ovarian cancer. The source material was tumor tissue. The chain is assembled from TRBV4-3 and TRBJ2-7; possibly the D gene is TRBD1, per 5 matching bases. The DNA reads as follows: TGCGCCAGCAGCCAAGATTCTCCAGGGCCCTACGAGCAGTACTTC. Translated, it reads CASSQDSPGPYEQYF.